The 2 T cell receptor beta chains reported below all come from one sample, sequenced in a study of graft-versus-host responses after intestinal transplantation. Repertoires were generated with immunoSEQ multiplex PCR, while TCRdb's copy carries only in-frame clones and drops some. The sample lists over 100,000 clones, approximately 94% seen once, with 0.2% to 0.25% in the top ten. Their recognized antigens are unknown. The material sequenced was unstimulated CD4+ T cells sorted from spleen or lymph node cells, taken before transplant. Receptors originate from a human donor who was the organ donor for an intestinal transplant.

This chain uses TRBV30 with TRBJ2-2; no firm D call. In germline, CDR1 is GTSNPN, CDR2 SVGIG (reference sequence). V lost 2 bases and J lost 0, with 7 bases in between. The CDR3 sequence is 14 residues long. CDR3 region: CAWSSGSNTGELFF. In DNA, the CDR3 is TGTGCCTGGAGTTCAGGCTCGAACACCGGGGAGCTGTTTTTT. Full variable domain (rest looked up from reference TRBV30 and TRBJ2-2): SQTIHQWPATLVQPVGSPLSLECTVEGTSNPNLYWYRQAAGRGLQLLFYSVGIGQISSEVPQNLSASRPQDRQFILSSKKLLLSDSGFYLCAWSSGSNTGELFFGEGSRLTVL.

CDR3 in amino acids: CASSPRGPPGELFF. The CDR3 DNA follows: TGTGCCAGCAGCCCGAGGGGGCCCCCAGGGGAGCTGTTTTTT. The chain joins TRBV11-2 to TRBJ2-2; 7 bases match TRBD1. The CDR3 is made up of 14 amino acids. The V gene's germline CDR1 is SGHAT and CDR2 FQNNGV. The V gene end was trimmed by 5 bases and the J gene end by 8 bases; junction bases not matched to a gene: 8.